The 10 T cell receptor beta chains given below trace back to one sample, sequenced in a study of blood T cell repertoires in COVID-19. Sequenced by immunoSEQ multiplex PCR; TCRdb stores in-frame clones only, minus some. This table has a few hundred thousand clones, around 84% appearing once. The sequenced sample was peripheral blood. The receptors were gathered from a woman of 80 years or more with COVID-19, enrolled during active disease.

The V gene is TRBV11-2, the J gene TRBJ1-2, with D possibly TRBD1 on 5 matching bases. CDR3 length equals 14 residues. V dropped 0 bases and J dropped 4 bases, with 9 bases sitting between them. The germline V gene encodes CDR1 SGHAT and CDR2 FQNNGV. Here the CDR3 DNA reads TGTGCCAGCAGCTTAGATCGGGGGATCTATGGCTACACCTTC. Residues: CASSLDRGIYGYTF. The full variable domain, its missing parts supplied by reference TRBV11-2 and TRBJ1-2, is EAGVAQSPRYKIIEKRQSVAFWCNPISGHATLYWYQQILGQGPKLLIQFQNNGVVDDSQLPKDRFSAERLKGVDSTLKIQPAKLEDSAVYLCASSLDRGIYGYTFGSGTRLTVV.

The rearrangement uses TRBV5-4 and TRBJ2-2, with 7 bases that match TRBD1. Germline V gene data show CDR1 as SGHNT and CDR2 as YYREEE (reference sequence). The CDR3 loop spans 16 amino acids. The V and J ends lost 5 bases and 6 bases, in that order; junction bases with no gene match: 13. CDR3 DNA sequence: TGTGCCAGCAGTTGGGGGCGACAGGGACGACCCGGGGAGCTGTTTTTT. Translation gives CASSWGRQGRPGELFF.

This clone was picked up a small number of times. V gene TRBV5-4 combines with J gene TRBJ1-1; D gene unclear. Trimming shortened V by 2 bases and J by 0 bases, and 11 bases separated the two germline ends. This CDR3 has 15 residues. CDR1 and CDR2 from the germline V gene are SGHNT and YYREEE (reference sequence). The CDR3 sequence is CASSFGPVLNTEAFF. The CDR3 DNA follows: TGTGCCAGCAGCTTTGGTCCGGTATTGAACACTGAAGCTTTCTTT.

The chain recombines TRBV12-3 or TRBV12-4 with TRBJ2-7, with TRBD2 identical over 7 bases. CDR3 length equals 13 residues. V gave up 6 bases and J gave up 3 bases; unmatched junction bases: 5. This CDR3 reads CASSPSGGYEQYF. CDR3 bases: TGTGCCAGCAGCCCCTCGGGGGGCTACGAGCAGTACTTC.

The chain recombines TRBV5-6 with TRBJ1-3, with TRBD1 identical over 8 bases. V trimming: 3 bases; J trimming: 4 bases; junction bases outside the gene matches: 9. The CDR3 is made up of 16 amino acids. Looked up from germline, CDR1 is SGHDT and CDR2 is YYEEEE. This CDR3 reads CASSWDSRGRGNTIYF. The CDR3 bases are TGTGCCAGCAGCTGGGATTCCAGGGGGCGAGGAAACACCATATATTTT.

V usage is TRBV19 and J usage is TRBJ2-2; TRBD1 might be the D (6 bases). Germline V gene sequence: CDR1 LNHDA, CDR2 SQIVND (reference sequence). The CDR3 has 14 residues. Between the trimmed V and J ends, which lost 4 bases and 3 bases, there was a span of 9 bases. This CDR3 is CASSRDTYTGELFF. The CDR3 DNA reads TGTGCCAGTAGTAGGGACACATACACCGGGGAGCTGTTTTTT.

The rearrangement links TRBV6-2 or TRBV6-3 to TRBJ1-1; D possibly corresponds to TRBD1 (6 bases). V lost 0 bases and J 6 bases, leaving 17 bases between the germline ends. Germline V lookup: CDR1 MNHEY, CDR2 SVGEGT. The CDR3 length is 16 residues. CDR3 amino acids: CASSYSTTGPRPEAFF. Here the CDR3 DNA reads TGTGCCAGCAGTTACTCCACGACAGGCCCACGCCCTGAAGCTTTCTTT.

The sample holds one count of this clone. V and J are TRBV3-1 (or the pseudogene TRBV3-2) and TRBJ1-3; no clear D gene. CDR1 is LGHDT, CDR2 YNNKEL, per germline (reference sequence). The CDR3 totals 17 residues. V lost 0 bases to trimming and J lost 2 bases, with 14 bases between them. The CDR3 region has the DNA TGTGCCAGCAGCCAAGACCCTCTTCGGCAGGCTGGAAACACCATATATTTT. This translates into CASSQDPLRQAGNTIYF.

A few counts support this clone. V is TRBV2 and J is TRBJ2-5; 7 nucleotides line up with TRBD2. The ends lost 8 bases at V and 5 bases at J; junction bases unmatched: 5. This CDR3 comprises 12 residues. Germline-derived CDR1 and CDR2 are SNHLY and FYNNEI. The CDR3 coding sequence is TGTGCCAGCTGCGAGGGAGGGGAGACCCAGTACTTC. This sequence encodes CASCEGGETQYF.

With regard to this clone: A read error may account for a junction end that differs from germline. The chain recombines TRBV28 with TRBJ1-2; D is possibly TRBD1 (6 bases). This CDR3 region has 13 residues. In germline, CDR1 is MDHEN, CDR2 SYDVKM. CDR3: CAGSPPGARGYTF. In DNA form, the CDR3 reads TGTGCCGGCAGTCCACCAGGGGCCCGTGGCTACACCTTC.